This T cell receptor beta chain was recorded in a study of blood T cell repertoires in COVID-19. Study-wide background: The origin of the acute and convalescent COVID-19 samples was the United States, Italy and Spain. Sample material is recorded as cDNA or gDNA derived from T cells, B-cell-depleted T cells, or PBMCs.

In the original analysis: Reference gene primers were amplified, and this amplification served to estimate nucleated cell counts. Here immunoSEQ multiplex PCR was the method, and the copy in TCRdb shows in-frame clones only, minus some. For V, J and clone size, that table is used; D and trimming come from the DNA. The sample contains 60,000 to 70,000 clones, 76% of which appear only once. This CDR3 has 18 amino acids. J was trimmed by 7 bases and V by 3 bases; bases with no gene match: 11. Germline V CDR1 and CDR2: SGDLS, YYNGEE. This sequence joins TRBV9 and TRBJ1-6; 12 bases are shared with TRBD1. Specimen: peripheral blood. This TCR came from a woman older than 75 with acute or convalescent COVID-19. CDR3 coding DNA: TGTGCCAGCAGCGAGAGATCTTCCGGGACAGGGGGCAATTCACCCCTCCACTTT. Protein product: CASSERSSGTGGNSPLHF.